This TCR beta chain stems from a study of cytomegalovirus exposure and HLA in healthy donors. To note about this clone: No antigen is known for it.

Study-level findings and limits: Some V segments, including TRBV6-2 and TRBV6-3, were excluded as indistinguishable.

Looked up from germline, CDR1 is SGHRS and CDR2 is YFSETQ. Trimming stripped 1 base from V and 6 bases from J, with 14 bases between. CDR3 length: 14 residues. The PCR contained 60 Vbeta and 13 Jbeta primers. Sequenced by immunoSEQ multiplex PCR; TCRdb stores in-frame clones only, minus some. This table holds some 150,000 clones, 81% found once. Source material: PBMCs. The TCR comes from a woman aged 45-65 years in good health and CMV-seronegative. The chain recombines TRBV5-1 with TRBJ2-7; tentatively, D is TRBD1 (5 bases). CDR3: CASSLNGASLEQYF. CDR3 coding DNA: TGCGCCAGCAGCTTGAATGGGGCCTCCCTCGAGCAGTACTTC. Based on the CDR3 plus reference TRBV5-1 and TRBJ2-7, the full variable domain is KAGVTQTPRYLIKTRGQQVTLSCSPISGHRSVSWYQQTPGQGLQFLFEYFSETQRNKGNFPGRFSGRQFSNSRSEMNVSTLELGDSALYLCASSLNGASLEQYFGPGTRLTVT.